This paragraph covers one TCR beta chain sequence. This record comes from a study of T-cell reconstitution after alpha-beta-depleted transplantation in children. During its preparation, the TCRbeta library received unique molecular identifiers. A single record per CDR3 protein comes from TCRdb applying MiXCR to the PCR reads. The table lists fewer than 750,000 distinct CDR3 sequences, 27% of them singletons. The V and J ends lost 7 bases and 3 bases respectively, with 10 bases between them. The V gene's germline CDR1 is MDHEN and CDR2 SYDVKM. The CDR3 is made up of 12 amino acids. The chain recombines TRBV28 with TRBJ2-7, with D possibly matching TRBD1 (5 bases). Sequences were derived from PBMCs, sampled before TCRalphabeta/CD19-depleted stem cell transplant. This receptor was taken from a boy younger than two with Wiskott-Aldrich syndrome, due to receive a stem cell transplant. The CDR3 region is CASTQGDYEQYF. The CDR3 DNA reads as TGTGCCAGCACGCAGGGTGACTACGAGCAGTACTTC.